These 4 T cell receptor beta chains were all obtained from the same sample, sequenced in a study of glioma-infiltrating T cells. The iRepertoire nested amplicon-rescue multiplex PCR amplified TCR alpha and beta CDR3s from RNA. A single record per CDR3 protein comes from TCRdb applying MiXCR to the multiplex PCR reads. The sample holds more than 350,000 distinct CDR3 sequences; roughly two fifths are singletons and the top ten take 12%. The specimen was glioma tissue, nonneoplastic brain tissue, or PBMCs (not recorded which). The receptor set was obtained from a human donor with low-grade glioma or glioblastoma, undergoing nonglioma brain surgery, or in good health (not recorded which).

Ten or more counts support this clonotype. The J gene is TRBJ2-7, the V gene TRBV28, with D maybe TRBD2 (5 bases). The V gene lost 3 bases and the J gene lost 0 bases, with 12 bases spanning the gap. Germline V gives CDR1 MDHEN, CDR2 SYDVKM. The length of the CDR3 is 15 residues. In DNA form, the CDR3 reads TGTGCCAGCAGTTTTCCACCCCGGGGCTCCTACGAGCAGTACTTC. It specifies CASSFPPRGSYEQYF. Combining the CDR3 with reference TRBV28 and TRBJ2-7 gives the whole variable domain DVKVTQSSRYLVKRTGEKVFLECVQDMDHENMFWYRQDPGLGLRLIYFSYDVKMKEKGDIPEGYSVSREKKERFSLILESASTNQTSMYLCASSFPPRGSYEQYFGPGTRLTVT.

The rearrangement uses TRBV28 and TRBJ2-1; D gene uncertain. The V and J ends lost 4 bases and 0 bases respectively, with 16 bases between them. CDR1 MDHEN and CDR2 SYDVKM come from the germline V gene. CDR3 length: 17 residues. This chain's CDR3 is CASSSSGARSSYNEQFF. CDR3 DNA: TGTGCCAGCAGTTCGTCTGGCGCCAGGAGCTCCTACAATGAGCAGTTCTTC.

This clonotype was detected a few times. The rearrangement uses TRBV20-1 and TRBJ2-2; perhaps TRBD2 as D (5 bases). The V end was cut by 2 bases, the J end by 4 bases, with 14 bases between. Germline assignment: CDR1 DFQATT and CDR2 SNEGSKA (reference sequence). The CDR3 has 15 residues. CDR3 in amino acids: CSARTRPGFTGELFF. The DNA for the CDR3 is TGCAGTGCTAGAACCCGACCGGGGTTCACCGGGGAGCTGTTTTTT.

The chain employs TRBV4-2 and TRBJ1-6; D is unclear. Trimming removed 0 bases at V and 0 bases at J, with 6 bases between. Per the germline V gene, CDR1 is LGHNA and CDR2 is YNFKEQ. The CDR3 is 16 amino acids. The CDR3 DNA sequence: TGTGCCAGCAGCCAAGATGAGAACTCCTATAATTCACCCCTCCACTTT. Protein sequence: CASSQDENSYNSPLHF.